The 14 T cell receptor beta chains below were found in one sample sequenced in a study of graft-versus-host responses after intestinal transplantation. These TCRs' antigens remain unknown. Using immunoSEQ multiplex PCR, the repertoire was profiled, and TCRdb retains in-frame clones only, with some absent. The sample lists 90,000 to 150,000 clones, 90% to 95% occurring once. The source was unstimulated CD4+ T cells sorted from spleen or lymph node cells, collected before intestinal transplant. The receptors shown here come from a human donor who received an intestinal transplant.

This clone appeared a single time. V is TRBV19 and J is TRBJ1-2, with 7 bases identical to TRBD1. The CDR3 sequence is 12 residues long. The junction had 5 bases not matched to a gene; V was cut back by 6 bases and J by 7 bases. Germline CDR1 LNHDA, CDR2 SQIVND (reference sequence). The CDR3 is CASSSGDSGYTF. The CDR3 DNA is TGTGCCAGTAGCTCAGGGGACAGTGGCTACACCTTC.

The V gene is TRBV18, the J gene TRBJ2-7; 10 nucleotides match TRBD1. V lost 2 bases and J lost 4; bases outside the gene matches: 17. Germline-derived CDR1 and CDR2 are KGHSH and LQKENI. This CDR3 spans 19 amino acids. The CDR3 DNA is TGTGCCAGCTCACCAGCATCCGGGACAGGGGACTTCTGGGTATACGAGCAGTACTTC. Translation: CASSPASGTGDFWVYEQYF.

The chain recombines TRBV11-2 with TRBJ2-7; D assignment may be TRBD1 or TRBD2 (5 bases each). Between the trimmed V and J ends, which lost 4 bases and 0 bases, there was a span of 28 bases. The CDR3 totals 20 residues. CDR1 is SGHAT, CDR2 FQNNGV, per germline. The CDR3 region is CASSSDNRDASTIGSYEQYF. Here the CDR3 DNA reads TGTGCCAGCAGCTCAGATAACCGGGACGCATCCACGATAGGCTCCTACGAGCAGTACTTC.

This rearrangement joins TRBV5-1 to TRBJ1-1; D may be TRBD1 (5 bases). V was trimmed by 0 bases and J by 7 bases, leaving 10 bases between them. CDR1 is SGHRS, CDR2 YFSETQ, per germline. The CDR3 runs to 13 residues. The CDR3 protein is CASSLAGHLEAFF. Here the CDR3 DNA reads TGCGCCAGCAGCTTGGCCGGACACCTTGAAGCTTTCTTT.

This sequence joins TRBV18 and TRBJ2-5; tentatively, D is TRBD1 (6 bases). CDR1 and CDR2 from the germline V gene are KGHSH and LQKENI. V dropped 0 bases and J dropped 4 bases, with 15 bases sitting between them. The CDR3 runs to 16 residues. The DNA of the CDR3 is TGTGCCAGCTCACCACCGTCGGGCAGGGGTGTAGAGACCCAGTACTTC. Protein product: CASSPPSGRGVETQYF.

This clone appeared a single time. The rearrangement links TRBV9 to TRBJ2-7; 7 bases are shared with TRBD2. V shed 3 bases and J 2 bases; nucleotides not matched to a gene: 5. The CDR3 covers 14 residues. Germline CDR1 and CDR2: SGDLS and YYNGEE. CDR3 region: CASSETSRPYEQYF. CDR3 DNA: TGTGCCAGCAGCGAGACTAGCAGACCCTACGAGCAGTACTTC.

CDR3 sequence: CSVEDHFNNYGYTF. The CDR3 DNA sequence: TGCAGCGTTGAAGATCATTTTAATAACTATGGCTACACCTTC. The rearrangement joins TRBV29-1 to TRBJ1-2; D unresolved. The CDR3 is 14 amino acids. CDR1 and CDR2 from the germline V gene are SQVTM and ANQGSEA. Trimming removed 0 bases at V and 1 base at J, with 9 bases between. The entire variable domain, with the rest obtained from reference TRBV29-1 and TRBJ1-2, is as follows: SAVISQKPSRDICQRGTSLTIQCQVDSQVTMMFWYRQQPGQSLTLIATANQGSEATYESGFVIDKFPISRPNLTFSTLTVSNMSPEDSSIYLCSVEDHFNNYGYTFGSGTRLTVV.

The chain joins TRBV7-9 to TRBJ2-5, with 9 nucleotides matching TRBD2. J was trimmed by 4 bases and V by 1 base; bases with no gene match: 7. Per the germline V gene, CDR1 is SEHNR and CDR2 is FQNEAQ (reference sequence). The CDR3 covers 16 residues. CDR3 in DNA: TGTGCCAGCAGCTTAGGGCTAGCGGGAAGGGGAGAGACCCAGTACTTC. Translated, it gives CASSLGLAGRGETQYF.

V is TRBV14 and J is TRBJ1-5, with D maybe TRBD1 (5 bases). Germline values: CDR1 SGHDN, CDR2 FVKESK. The CDR3 length is 16 residues. Trimming shortened V by 4 bases and J by 0 bases, and 13 bases separated the two germline ends. The CDR3 is CASSRPGADSNQPQHF. The CDR3, as DNA: TGTGCCAGCAGCCGCCCCGGGGCCGATAGCAATCAGCCCCAGCATTTT.

The CDR3 DNA follows: TGTGCCACCAGCAGAGTCAGGGGGGGTTATAGCAATCAGCCCCAGCATTTT. Translated: CATSRVRGGYSNQPQHF. This chain joins TRBV15 and TRBJ1-5; 7 bases fit TRBD1. The germline CDR1 and CDR2 sequences are LNHNV and YYDKDF (reference sequence). The CDR3 has 17 residues. The trim removed 1 base at V and 0 bases at J, leaving 6 bases unmatched. The complete variable domain, with remaining parts taken from reference TRBV15 and TRBJ1-5, reads DAMVIQNPRYQVTQFGKPVTLSCSQTLNHNVMYWYQQKSSQAPKLLFHYYDKDFNNEADTPDNFQSRRPNTSFCFLDIRSPGLGDTAMYLCATSRVRGGYSNQPQHFGDGTRLSIL.

V and J are TRBV28 and TRBJ2-5, with D maybe TRBD1 (5 bases). Gene TRBJ2-7 matches the end of the DNA better, so the J call may be wrong. The CDR3 contains 15 residues. Germline V gives CDR1 MDHEN, CDR2 SYDVKM. CDR3 sequence: CASSFETANSYEQYF. CDR3 sequence (DNA): TGTGCCAGCAGTTTTGAGACAGCGAACTCCTACGAGCAGTACTTC.

The rearrangement uses TRBV14 and TRBJ2-2, with no clear D. The germline gives CDR1 SGHDN, CDR2 FVKESK. Trimming removed 0 bases from V and 8 bases from J, with 13 bases in between. CDR3 length: 15 amino acids. The CDR3: CASSQDVRAIGELFF. CDR3 DNA sequence: TGTGCCAGCAGCCAAGATGTTAGAGCCATAGGGGAGCTGTTTTTT.

The J gene is TRBJ2-3, the V gene TRBV18; D is unresolved. CDR3 length: 15 amino acids. Trimming pared 2 bases from V and 0 bases from J, leaving 9 bases between. From germline, CDR1 is KGHSH and CDR2 LQKENI. CDR3 DNA: TGTGCCAGCTCACCAACGACGTCTAGCACAGATACGCAGTATTTT. It yields the protein CASSPTTSSTDTQYF. Drawing the rest from reference TRBV18 and TRBJ2-3, the complete variable domain is NAGVMQNPRHLVRRRGQEARLRCSPMKGHSHVYWYRQLPEEGLKFMVYLQKENIIDESGMPKERFSAEFPKEGPSILRIQQVVRGDSAAYFCASSPTTSSTDTQYFGPGTRLTVL.

V gene TRBV11-2 combines with J gene TRBJ2-7, with D uncertain. Germline V gene sequence: CDR1 SGHAT, CDR2 FQNNGV. V gave up 5 bases and J gave up 5 bases, with 7 bases separating them. This CDR3 comprises 11 residues. Here the CDR3 DNA reads TGTGCCAGCAGCAACCTAAACGAGCAGTACTTC. Translated, it gives CASSNLNEQYF. Based on the CDR3 plus reference TRBV11-2 and TRBJ2-7, the full variable domain is EAGVAQSPRYKIIEKRQSVAFWCNPISGHATLYWYQQILGQGPKLLIQFQNNGVVDDSQLPKDRFSAERLKGVDSTLKIQPAKLEDSAVYLCASSNLNEQYFGPGTRLTVT.